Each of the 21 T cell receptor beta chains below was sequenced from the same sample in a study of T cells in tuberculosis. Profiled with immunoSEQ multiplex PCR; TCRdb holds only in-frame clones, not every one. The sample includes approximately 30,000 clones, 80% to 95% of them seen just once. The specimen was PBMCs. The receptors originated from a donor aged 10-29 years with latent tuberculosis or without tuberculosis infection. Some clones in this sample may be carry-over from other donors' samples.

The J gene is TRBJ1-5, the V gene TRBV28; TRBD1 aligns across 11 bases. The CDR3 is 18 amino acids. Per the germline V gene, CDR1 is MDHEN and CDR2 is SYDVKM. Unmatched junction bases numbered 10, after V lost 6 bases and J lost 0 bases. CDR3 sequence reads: CASRPGTGGTNSNQPQHF. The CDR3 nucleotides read TGTGCCAGCAGACCTGGGACAGGGGGAACAAATAGCAATCAGCCCCAGCATTTT.

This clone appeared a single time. The CDR3 spells CASSTGVQYF. DNA for the CDR3: TGTGCCAGCAGCACAGGGGTTCAGTACTTC. The V and J genes are TRBV21-1 and TRBJ2-7; the listed D gene, TRBD1, was not tested against the DNA. TRBV21-1 is recorded as a pseudogene. The CDR3 sequence is 10 residues long.

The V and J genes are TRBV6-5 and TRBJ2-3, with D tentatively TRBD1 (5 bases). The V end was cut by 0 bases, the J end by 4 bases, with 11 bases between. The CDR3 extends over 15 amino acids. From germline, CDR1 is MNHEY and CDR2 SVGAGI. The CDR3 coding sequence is TGTGCCAGCAGTTACTCGTTGGTAGGGGCAGATACGCAGTATTTT. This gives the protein CASSYSLVGADTQYF.

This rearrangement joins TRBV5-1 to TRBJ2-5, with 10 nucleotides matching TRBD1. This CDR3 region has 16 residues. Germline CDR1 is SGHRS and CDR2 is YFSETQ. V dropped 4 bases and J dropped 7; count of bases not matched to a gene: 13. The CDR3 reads CASSSRQGAGVRTQYF. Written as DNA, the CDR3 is TGCGCCAGCAGCAGTCGACAGGGGGCGGGGGTTCGGACCCAGTACTTC.

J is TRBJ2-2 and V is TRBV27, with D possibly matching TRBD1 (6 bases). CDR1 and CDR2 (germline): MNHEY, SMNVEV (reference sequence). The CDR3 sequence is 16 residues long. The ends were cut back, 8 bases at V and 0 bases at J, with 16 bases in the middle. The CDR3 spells CASRALGTPNTGELFF. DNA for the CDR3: TGTGCCAGCCGTGCGTTAGGGACACCGAACACCGGGGAGCTGTTTTTT.

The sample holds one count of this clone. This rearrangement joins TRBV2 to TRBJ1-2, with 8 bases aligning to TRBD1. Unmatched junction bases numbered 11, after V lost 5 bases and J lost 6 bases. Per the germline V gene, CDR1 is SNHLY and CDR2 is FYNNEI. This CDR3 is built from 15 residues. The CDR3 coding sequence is TGTGCCAGCAGTATCTTGCCGGGACAGGCGGATGGCTACACCTTC. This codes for CASSILPGQADGYTF.

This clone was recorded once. This CDR3 is CATGLAGEGETQYF. The CDR3 DNA reads TGTGCCACGGGACTAGCGGGAGAGGGGGAGACCCAGTACTTC. The chain joins TRBV28 to TRBJ2-5; TRBD2 matches at 14 bases. Trimming cost V 10 bases and J 5 bases; bases outside gene matches: 6. CDR1 and CDR2 from the germline V gene are MDHEN and SYDVKM. The CDR3 totals 14 residues.

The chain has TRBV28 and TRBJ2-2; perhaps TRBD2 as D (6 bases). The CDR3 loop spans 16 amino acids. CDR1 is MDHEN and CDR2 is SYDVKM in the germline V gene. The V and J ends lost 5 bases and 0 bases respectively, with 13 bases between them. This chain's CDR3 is CASSPWGETNTGELFF. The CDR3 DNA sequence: TGTGCCAGCAGTCCCTGGGGGGAGACGAACACCGGGGAGCTGTTTTTT. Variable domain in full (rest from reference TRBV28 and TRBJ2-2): DVKVTQSSRYLVKRTGEKVFLECVQDMDHENMFWYRQDPGLGLRLIYFSYDVKMKEKGDIPEGYSVSREKKERFSLILESASTNQTSMYLCASSPWGETNTGELFFGEGSRLTVL.

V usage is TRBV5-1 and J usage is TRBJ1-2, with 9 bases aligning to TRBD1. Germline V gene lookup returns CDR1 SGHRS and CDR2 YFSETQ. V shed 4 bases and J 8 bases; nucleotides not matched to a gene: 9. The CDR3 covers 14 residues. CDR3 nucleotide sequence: TGCGCCAGCAGCATTACAGGGGGCGCGGGAGGCTACACCTTC. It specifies CASSITGGAGGYTF.

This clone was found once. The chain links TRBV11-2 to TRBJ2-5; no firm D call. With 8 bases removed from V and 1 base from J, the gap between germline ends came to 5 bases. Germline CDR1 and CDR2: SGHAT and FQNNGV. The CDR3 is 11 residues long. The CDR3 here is CASAIQETQYF. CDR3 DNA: TGTGCCAGCGCGATCCAAGAGACCCAGTACTTC.

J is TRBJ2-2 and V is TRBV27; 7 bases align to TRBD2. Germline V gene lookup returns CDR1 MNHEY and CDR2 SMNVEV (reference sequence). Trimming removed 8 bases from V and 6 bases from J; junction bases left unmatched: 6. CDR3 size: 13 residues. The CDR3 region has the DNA TGTGCCAGCTTTCCGGGACTACCCGGGGAGCTGTTTTTT. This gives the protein CASFPGLPGELFF.

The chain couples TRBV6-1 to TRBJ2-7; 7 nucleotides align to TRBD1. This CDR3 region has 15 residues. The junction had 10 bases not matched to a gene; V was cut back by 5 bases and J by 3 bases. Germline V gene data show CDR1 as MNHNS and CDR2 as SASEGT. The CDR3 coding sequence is TGTGCCAGCAGTCTACAGGGACAGCCCGTCTACGAGCAGTACTTC. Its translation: CASSLQGQPVYEQYF.

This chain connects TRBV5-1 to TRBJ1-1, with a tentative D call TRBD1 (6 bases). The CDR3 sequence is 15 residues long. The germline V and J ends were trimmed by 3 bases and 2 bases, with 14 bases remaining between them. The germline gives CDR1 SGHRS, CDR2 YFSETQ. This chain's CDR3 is CASSSDSPTNTEAFF. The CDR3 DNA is TGCGCCAGCAGCTCGGACAGTCCTACAAACACTGAAGCTTTCTTT.

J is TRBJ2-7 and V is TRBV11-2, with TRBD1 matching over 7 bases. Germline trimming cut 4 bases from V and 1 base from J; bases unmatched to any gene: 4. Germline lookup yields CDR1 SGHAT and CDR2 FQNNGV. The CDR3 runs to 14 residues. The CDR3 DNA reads TGTGCCAGCAGCTCAATGACAGGGTCCTACGAGCAGTACTTC. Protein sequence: CASSSMTGSYEQYF.

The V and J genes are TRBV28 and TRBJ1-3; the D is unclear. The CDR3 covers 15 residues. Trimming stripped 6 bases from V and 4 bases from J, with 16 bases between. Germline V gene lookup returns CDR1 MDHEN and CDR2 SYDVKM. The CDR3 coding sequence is TGTGCCAGCAGCCCCTTTGAGGTACCGGGAAACACCATATATTTT. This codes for CASSPFEVPGNTIYF.

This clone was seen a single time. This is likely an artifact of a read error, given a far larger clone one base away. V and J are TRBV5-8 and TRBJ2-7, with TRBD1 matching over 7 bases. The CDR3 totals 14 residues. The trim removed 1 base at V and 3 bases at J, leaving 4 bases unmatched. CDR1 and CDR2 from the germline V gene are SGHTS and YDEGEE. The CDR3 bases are TGTGCCAGCAGCTTGAGGGGGACAGACTACGAGCAGTACTTC. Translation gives CASSLRGTDYEQYF.

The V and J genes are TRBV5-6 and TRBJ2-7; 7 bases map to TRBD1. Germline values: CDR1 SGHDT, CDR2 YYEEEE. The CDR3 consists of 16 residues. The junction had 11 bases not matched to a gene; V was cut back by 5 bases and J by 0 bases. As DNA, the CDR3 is TGTGCCAGCAGTCATTCCGACAGGGCAATCTCCTACGAGCAGTACTTC. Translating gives CASSHSDRAISYEQYF.

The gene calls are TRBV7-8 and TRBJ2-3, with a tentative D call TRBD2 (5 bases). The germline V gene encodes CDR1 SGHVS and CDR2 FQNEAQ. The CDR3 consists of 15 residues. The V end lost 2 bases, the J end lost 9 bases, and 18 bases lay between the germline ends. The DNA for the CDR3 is TGTGCCAGCAGCTTATATCGGGAAGAAGGAGGAACGCAGTATTTT. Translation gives CASSLYREEGGTQYF.

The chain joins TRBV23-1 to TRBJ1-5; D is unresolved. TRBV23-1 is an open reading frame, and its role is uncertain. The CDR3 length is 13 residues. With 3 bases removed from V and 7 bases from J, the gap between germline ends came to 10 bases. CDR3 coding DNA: TGCGCCAGCAGTCAGAAACGGCGGCAGCCCCAGCATTTT. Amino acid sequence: CASSQKRRQPQHF.

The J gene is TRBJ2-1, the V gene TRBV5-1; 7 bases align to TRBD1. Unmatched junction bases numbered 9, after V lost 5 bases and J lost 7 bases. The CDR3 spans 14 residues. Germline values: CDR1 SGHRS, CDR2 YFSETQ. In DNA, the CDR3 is TGCGCCAGCAGTACAACAGGGGCGGAGAATGAGCAGTTCTTC. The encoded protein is CASSTTGAENEQFF.

The CDR3 is CASSLLSGGYNEQFF. In DNA, the CDR3 is TGCGCCAGCAGCTTGCTTAGCGGGGGATACAATGAGCAGTTCTTC. J is TRBJ2-1 and V is TRBV5-1, with TRBD2 identical over 9 bases. The germline gives CDR1 SGHRS, CDR2 YFSETQ. V was clipped by 1 base and J by 4 bases; unmatched bases: 3. The CDR3 runs 15 residues.